The sequence of this T cell receptor (beta chain) was determined in a study of cytomegalovirus exposure and HLA in healthy donors. Researchers ran the PCR with 60 Vbeta and 13 Jbeta primers. Generated by immunoSEQ multiplex PCR, the TCRdb table keeps only in-frame clones and is missing some. The sample's table shows over 45,000 clones. What was sequenced was PBMCs. This sequence was found in a woman between 35 and 50 years old in good health and CMV-seronegative.

CDR3 DNA: TGTGCCAGCAGCTCCCGGGACAGGGGGCTAGGTAATTCACCCCTCCACTTT. It specifies CASSSRDRGLGNSPLHF. V gene TRBV5-4 combines with J gene TRBJ1-6, with TRBD1 matching over 12 bases. V lost 3 bases, J lost 6 bases, and 7 bases stayed unmatched. Germline V gene lookup returns CDR1 SGHNT and CDR2 YYREEE (reference sequence). CDR3 length: 17 amino acids.